A single sample gave rise to the 6 T cell receptor beta chains below, sequenced in a study of regulatory T cells in long-lasting Graves disease. According to the study, TCR beta libraries were built with iRepertoire HTBI primers and CDR3-region Arm-PCR. TCRdb re-analysed the multiplex PCR reads in MiXCR, keeping a single row per CDR3 protein. Among roughly 450,000 distinct CDR3 sequences listed, roughly 20% were seen once. The time point was: persistent/refractory GD, antithyroid drugs over 5 years with positive TRAb. The authors made the TCR library using RNA they extracted from PBMCs. This specimen consisted of peripheral blood mononuclear cells (PBMCs), obtained when the disease was refractory, from a patient treated with antithyroid drugs. The receptors here all came from a female donor with Graves disease.

This clonotype was picked up many times. V is TRBV6-9 and J is TRBJ2-1; 15 nucleotides line up with TRBD2. J was trimmed by 4 bases and V by 3 bases; bases with no gene match: 7. The V gene's germline CDR1 is MNHGY and CDR2 SVAAGI. The CDR3 contains 18 residues. The CDR3 loop reads CASSYGLAGGRLYNEQFF. The CDR3 region has the DNA TGTGCCAGCAGTTACGGACTAGCGGGAGGGCGGCTATACAATGAGCAGTTCTTC.

The chain joins TRBV2 to TRBJ2-6; 11 bases agree with TRBD2. Germline assignment: CDR1 SNHLY and CDR2 FYNNEI. The CDR3 is made up of 17 amino acids. V gave up 6 bases and J gave up 5 bases; unmatched junction bases: 9. Here the CDR3 DNA reads TGTGCCAGCAGCGGTATAGCGGGAGGGCAGAGGGCCAACGTCCTGACTTTC. As protein: CASSGIAGGQRANVLTF.

Many counts were recorded for this clonotype. The chain is built from TRBV28 and TRBJ1-5; D might be TRBD1 (6 bases). Trimming pared 5 bases from V and 5 bases from J, leaving 22 bases between. CDR3 size: 17 residues. CDR1 is MDHEN and CDR2 is SYDVKM in the germline V gene. The CDR3 DNA sequence: TGTGCCAGCAGTACCCTTCTAATACAGGGAGGGGATCAGCCCCAGCATTTT. Protein sequence: CASSTLLIQGGDQPQHF.

This clonotype was seen a few times. J is TRBJ2-7 and V is TRBV27, with a tentative D call TRBD2 (5 bases). The V gene's germline CDR1 is MNHEY and CDR2 SMNVEV (reference sequence). CDR3 length: 15 residues. Trimming took 1 base from V and 0 from J, leaving 10 bases between them. CDR3 region: CASSLYGLSSYEQYF. CDR3 DNA: TGTGCCAGCAGTTTATACGGACTTAGCTCCTACGAGCAGTACTTC.

This clonotype was detected many times. This chain joins TRBV5-1 and TRBJ2-7, with 9 bases fitting TRBD1. The CDR3 loop spans 15 amino acids. Germline CDR1 is SGHRS and CDR2 is YFSETQ. V was pared by 2 bases and J by 2 bases, with 5 bases of the junction left unmatched. CDR3: CASSFRGQGPYEQYF. In DNA, the CDR3 is TGCGCCAGCAGCTTCAGGGGACAGGGACCCTACGAGCAGTACTTC.

The V call is TRBV3-1, the J call TRBJ2-5; TRBD2 agrees at 10 bases. The length of the CDR3 is 16 residues. Germline CDR1 and CDR2: LGHDT and YNNKEL (reference sequence). The V and J ends lost 0 bases and 4 bases, in that order; junction bases with no gene match: 5. The CDR3 DNA reads as TGTGCCAGCAGCCAAGATTGGTTAGCGGGAGGAGAGACCCAGTACTTC. Translated, it gives CASSQDWLAGGETQYF.